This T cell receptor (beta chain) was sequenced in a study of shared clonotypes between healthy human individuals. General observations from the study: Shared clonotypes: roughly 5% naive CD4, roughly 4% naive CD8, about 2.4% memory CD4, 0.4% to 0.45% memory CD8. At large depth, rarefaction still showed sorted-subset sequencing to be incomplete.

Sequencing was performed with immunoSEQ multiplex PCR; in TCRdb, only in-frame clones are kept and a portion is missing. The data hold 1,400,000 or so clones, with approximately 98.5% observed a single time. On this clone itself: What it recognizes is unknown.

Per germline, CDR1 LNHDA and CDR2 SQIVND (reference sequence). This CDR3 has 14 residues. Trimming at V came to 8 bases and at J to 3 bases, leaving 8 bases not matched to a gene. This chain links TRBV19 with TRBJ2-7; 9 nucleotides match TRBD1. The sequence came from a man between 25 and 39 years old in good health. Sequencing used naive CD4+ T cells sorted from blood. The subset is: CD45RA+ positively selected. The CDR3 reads CASHRTGENYEQYF. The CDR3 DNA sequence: TGTGCCAGTCATAGGACAGGGGAGAACTACGAGCAGTACTTC.